The 24 T cell receptor beta chains presented below share a single source sample, sequenced in a study of CD8 T cells in ankylosing spondylitis. Overall study findings and caveats: The study identified a TCR beta motif of roughly eight highly homologous variants that appeared characteristic of ankylosing spondylitis blood.

For these receptors, no antigen is known. TCRdb reprocessed the 5' RACE reads via MiXCR and lists one record per CDR3 protein. Of almost 400,000 distinct CDR3 sequences in the sample, about 20% are singletons; the top ten hold approximately 15%. Sequenced material: blood, either unsorted or a sorted T cell fraction (not recorded which). The receptors were sampled from a male donor with ankylosing spondylitis.

The CDR3 nucleotides are TGTGCCAGCAGCTCTTCAGCGGCCTACGAGCAGTACTTC. The encoded protein is CASSSSAAYEQYF. The chain uses TRBV7-2 and TRBJ2-7; D may be TRBD2 (5 bases). V shed 4 bases and J shed 2 bases, with 9 bases lying between them. The CDR3 has 13 residues. Germline V lookup: CDR1 SGHTA, CDR2 FQGNSA.

This clonotype appeared a few times. The gene calls are TRBV20-1 and TRBJ2-1; 10 nucleotides line up with TRBD2. This CDR3 is 16 amino acids long. From germline, CDR1 is DFQATT and CDR2 SNEGSKA (reference sequence). J lost 6 bases, V lost 5 bases, and 13 bases had no gene match. This chain's CDR3 is CSAPNSGLAVRNEQFF. For the CDR3, the DNA is TGCAGTGCTCCAAACTCCGGACTAGCGGTTCGCAATGAGCAGTTCTTC.

This chain joins TRBV7-2 and TRBJ2-1; a possible D gene is TRBD2 (6 bases). In germline, CDR1 is SGHTA, CDR2 FQGNSA. The CDR3 covers 11 residues. V shed 1 base and J shed 15 bases, with 10 bases lying between them. The CDR3 is CASSLEGTPFF. CDR3 bases: TGTGCCAGCAGCTTAGAAGGGACTCCGTTCTTC.

The V call is TRBV2, the J call TRBJ2-1; D gene ambiguous. Germline V gene lookup returns CDR1 SNHLY and CDR2 FYNNEI. The CDR3 is made up of 15 amino acids. V gave up 6 bases and J gave up 2 bases, with 14 bases separating them. The CDR3 sequence: CASRNRPTPYNEQFF. In nucleotides, the CDR3 is TGTGCCAGCAGAAACAGACCGACGCCCTACAATGAGCAGTTCTTC.

The CDR3 protein is CASSQRLAGNTGELFF. For the CDR3, the DNA is TGTGCCAGCAGCCAAAGGCTAGCGGGAAACACCGGGGAGCTGTTTTTT. This chain uses TRBV3-1 with TRBJ2-2; 9 positions agree with TRBD2. Germline lookup yields CDR1 LGHDT and CDR2 YNNKEL (reference sequence). Germline trimming cut 2 bases from V and 2 bases from J; bases unmatched to any gene: 3. CDR3 size: 16 residues.

This clonotype was detected only a few times. The J gene is TRBJ2-2, the V gene TRBV7-9, with no clear D. V dropped 5 bases and J dropped 1 base, with 14 bases sitting between them. The CDR3 has 16 amino acids. CDR1 is SEHNR and CDR2 is FQNEAQ in the germline V gene (reference sequence). CDR3 DNA sequence: TGTGCCAGCAGCCCCCTTGGGCGGAAGAACACCGGGGAGCTGTTTTTT. It is translated as CASSPLGRKNTGELFF. The whole variable domain, remainder taken from reference TRBV7-9 and TRBJ2-2, is DTGVSQNPRHKITKRGQNVTFRCDPISEHNRLYWYRQTLGQGPEFLTYFQNEAQLEKSRLLSDRFSAERPKGSFSTLEIQRTEQGDSAMYLCASSPLGRKNTGELFFGEGSRLTVL.

At least ten counts were recorded for this clonotype. The chain is built from TRBV20-1 and TRBJ1-1; D is possibly TRBD1 (5 bases). Trimming took off 0 bases at V and 3 bases at J, with 11 bases between the two ends. Germline-derived CDR1 and CDR2 are DFQATT and SNEGSKA (reference sequence). The CDR3 totals 14 residues. CDR3 residues: CSARDAGRDTEAFF. The CDR3 region has the DNA TGCAGTGCTAGAGATGCAGGGAGGGACACTGAAGCTTTCTTT.

This clonotype was detected many times. The chain joins TRBV7-2 to TRBJ2-3, with 14 bases aligning to TRBD2. V lost 4 bases and J lost 4; bases outside the gene matches: 4. The CDR3 length is 16 residues. Germline lookup yields CDR1 SGHTA and CDR2 FQGNSA. CDR3 in amino acids: CASSSRLAGGSDTQYF. DNA of the CDR3: TGTGCCAGCAGCTCCAGACTAGCGGGAGGGTCAGATACGCAGTATTTT.

This clonotype was picked up a small number of times. V usage is TRBV3-1 and J usage is TRBJ2-2, with D possibly being TRBD2 (6 bases). This CDR3 region has 15 residues. Germline loops: CDR1 LGHDT, CDR2 YNNKEL (reference sequence). The V end lost 4 bases, the J end lost 7 bases, and 16 bases lay between the germline ends. CDR3 sequence: CASSRRLGVYGELFF. CDR3 DNA sequence: TGTGCCAGCAGCCGCCGACTAGGGGTTTACGGGGAGCTGTTTTTT.

The chain uses TRBV11-3 and TRBJ2-7; 7 bases are shared with TRBD2. The CDR3 runs to 15 residues. CDR1 and CDR2 from the germline V gene are SGHNT and YENEEA. V lost 5 bases and J lost 1; bases outside the gene matches: 8. The CDR3 reads CASSLGSGASYEQYF. CDR3 DNA: TGTGCCAGCAGCCTCGGGAGCGGGGCGTCCTACGAGCAGTACTTC.

The chain employs TRBV14 and TRBJ1-4; a possible D gene is TRBD1 (6 bases). This CDR3 is 14 amino acids long. With 3 bases removed from V and 10 bases from J, the gap between germline ends came to 15 bases. From germline, CDR1 is SGHDN and CDR2 FVKESK. The CDR3 region has the DNA TGTGCCAGCAGCCAGGGGACAAATAGCGGAAAACTGTTTTTT. Translated: CASSQGTNSGKLFF.

CDR3 in DNA: TGTGCCAGCAGCAGGTGGGGGCTAGAGGACATTGAGCAGTTCTTC. Amino acid sequence: CASSRWGLEDIEQFF. The chain joins TRBV6-1 to TRBJ2-1; TRBD1 is a possible D gene (6 bases). The CDR3 is made up of 15 amino acids. The ends were cut back, 6 bases at V and 9 bases at J, with 21 bases in the middle. Germline V lookup: CDR1 MNHNS, CDR2 SASEGT.

The gene calls are TRBV5-1 and TRBJ1-1, with a possible D match to TRBD1 (5 bases). Germline V gene data show CDR1 as SGHRS and CDR2 as YFSETQ. The CDR3 loop spans 14 amino acids. With 4 bases removed from V and 0 bases from J, the gap between germline ends came to 10 bases. The CDR3 loop reads CASSVTDLNTEAFF. DNA for the CDR3: TGCGCCAGCAGCGTGACAGACTTGAACACTGAAGCTTTCTTT.

The V call is TRBV5-1, the J call TRBJ2-7; weak D call: TRBD1 (5 bases). Between the trimmed V and J ends, which lost 4 bases and 2 bases, there was a span of 13 bases. The CDR3 sequence is 14 residues long. The germline gives CDR1 SGHRS, CDR2 YFSETQ. DNA for the CDR3: TGCGCCAGCAGCAATGGACAAACACCCTACGAGCAGTACTTC. It specifies CASSNGQTPYEQYF.

The V call is TRBV28, the J call TRBJ1-4; no firm D call. Trimming took off 7 bases at V and 0 bases at J, with 15 bases between the two ends. Germline V gene data show CDR1 as MDHEN and CDR2 as SYDVKM. The CDR3 consists of 16 residues. As DNA, the CDR3 is TGTGCCAGCACCCCGACTGATGCTACAACTAATGAAAAACTGTTTTTT. Amino acids: CASTPTDATTNEKLFF.

The genes are TRBV20-1 and TRBJ1-2; weak D call: TRBD1 (6 bases). The V gene lost 7 bases and the J gene lost 4 bases, with 13 bases spanning the gap. This CDR3 has 12 residues. CDR1 is DFQATT and CDR2 is SNEGSKA in the germline V gene (reference sequence). As DNA, the CDR3 is TGCAGTGTATGGGGGGCTGGCTATGGCTACACCTTC. This encodes CSVWGAGYGYTF.

In its sample, this clonotype was seen a few times. The V and J genes are TRBV20-1 and TRBJ2-1; 12 bases align to TRBD2. This CDR3 region has 14 residues. V shed 4 bases and J 6 bases; nucleotides not matched to a gene: 4. Germline V gene sequence: CDR1 DFQATT, CDR2 SNEGSKA (reference sequence). The CDR3 loop reads CSAKLAGGLNEQFF. The CDR3 bases are TGCAGTGCTAAACTAGCGGGAGGACTCAATGAGCAGTTCTTC.

This clonotype was seen at least ten times. The chain joins TRBV29-1 to TRBJ1-2; 10 nucleotides line up with TRBD1. Germline V gene lookup returns CDR1 SQVTM and CDR2 ANQGSEA. There are 12 residues in the CDR3. Trimming cost V 7 bases and J 5 bases; bases outside gene matches: 4. CDR3 in amino acids: CSATGGGYGYTF. In nucleotides, the CDR3 is TGCAGCGCGACAGGGGGCGGGTATGGCTACACCTTC. Complete variable domain (other parts from reference TRBV29-1 and TRBJ1-2): SAVISQKPSRDICQRGTSLTIQCQVDSQVTMMFWYRQQPGQSLTLIATANQGSEATYESGFVIDKFPISRPNLTFSTLTVSNMSPEDSSIYLCSATGGGYGYTFGSGTRLTVV.

This clonotype has only one observation. The genes are TRBV20-1 and TRBJ2-4; 14 bases are a match to TRBD2. V was pared by 3 bases and J by 0 bases, with 7 bases of the junction left unmatched. The CDR3 has 18 amino acids. Germline V lookup: CDR1 DFQATT, CDR2 SNEGSKA (reference sequence). The CDR3 DNA is TGCAGTGCTAGTCCGGGACTAGCGGGGGAGTTAGCCAAAAACATTCAGTACTTC. As protein: CSASPGLAGELAKNIQYF.

This clonotype was detected a few times. V is TRBV11-3 and J is TRBJ2-1; 10 nucleotides align to TRBD1. This CDR3 contains 16 residues. The J segment lost 6 bases and the V segment lost 5 bases, leaving 10 bases of the junction unmatched. The germline gives CDR1 SGHNT, CDR2 YENEEA. CDR3 sequence: CASSLFGTGVSNEQFF. CDR3 DNA sequence: TGTGCCAGCAGCCTCTTCGGGACAGGGGTTTCCAATGAGCAGTTCTTC.

The sample holds a few counts of this clonotype. Written as DNA, the CDR3 is TGTGCCACCTTCTTGGGAGGGAGTGCGCGCAATGAGCAGTTCTTC. It yields the protein CATFLGGSARNEQFF. This chain joins TRBV15 and TRBJ2-1, with 7 bases fitting TRBD2. Germline V CDR1 and CDR2: LNHNV, YYDKDF (reference sequence). V was clipped by 8 bases and J by 6 bases; unmatched bases: 13. This CDR3 is 15 amino acids long. Using reference TRBV15 and TRBJ2-1 for the parts outside the CDR3, the full variable domain is DAMVIQNPRYQVTQFGKPVTLSCSQTLNHNVMYWYQQKSSQAPKLLFHYYDKDFNNEADTPDNFQSRRPNTSFCFLDIRSPGLGDTAMYLCATFLGGSARNEQFFGPGTRLTVL.

The gene calls are TRBV5-5 and TRBJ2-7, with 9 bases lining up with TRBD1. V shed 3 bases, J shed 3 bases, and the junction held 10 bases outside the gene matches. Germline lookup yields CDR1 SGHKS and CDR2 YYEKEE (reference sequence). CDR3 length equals 16 residues. CDR3 coding DNA: TGTGCCAGCAGCTCCTTTAGCCGGACAGGGGTCTACGAGCAGTACTTC. Amino acids: CASSSFSRTGVYEQYF. Drawing the rest from reference TRBV5-5 and TRBJ2-7, the complete variable domain is DAGVTQSPTHLIKTRGQQVTLRCSPISGHKSVSWYQQVLGQGPQFIFQYYEKEERGRGNFPDRFSARQFPNYSSELNVNALLLGDSALYLCASSSFSRTGVYEQYFGPGTRLTVT.

The table lists this clonotype with a few counts. The CDR3 coding sequence is TGTGCCAGCAGAAGCGAGGTAGCCAAAAACATTCAGTACTTC. This codes for CASRSEVAKNIQYF. The chain employs TRBV2 and TRBJ2-4; D ambiguous. The germline CDR1 and CDR2 sequences are SNHLY and FYNNEI. The CDR3 runs 14 residues. V lost 6 bases to trimming and J lost 0 bases, with 9 bases between them.

The chain employs TRBV18 and TRBJ2-7; a possible D gene is TRBD1 (5 bases). The CDR3 is 13 amino acids. V was trimmed by 6 bases and J by 3 bases, leaving 12 bases between them. Germline V CDR1 and CDR2: KGHSH, LQKENI. The CDR3 bases are TGTGCCAGCTCCCAATCTCAGGGCTACGAGCAGTACTTC. Translation gives CASSQSQGYEQYF.